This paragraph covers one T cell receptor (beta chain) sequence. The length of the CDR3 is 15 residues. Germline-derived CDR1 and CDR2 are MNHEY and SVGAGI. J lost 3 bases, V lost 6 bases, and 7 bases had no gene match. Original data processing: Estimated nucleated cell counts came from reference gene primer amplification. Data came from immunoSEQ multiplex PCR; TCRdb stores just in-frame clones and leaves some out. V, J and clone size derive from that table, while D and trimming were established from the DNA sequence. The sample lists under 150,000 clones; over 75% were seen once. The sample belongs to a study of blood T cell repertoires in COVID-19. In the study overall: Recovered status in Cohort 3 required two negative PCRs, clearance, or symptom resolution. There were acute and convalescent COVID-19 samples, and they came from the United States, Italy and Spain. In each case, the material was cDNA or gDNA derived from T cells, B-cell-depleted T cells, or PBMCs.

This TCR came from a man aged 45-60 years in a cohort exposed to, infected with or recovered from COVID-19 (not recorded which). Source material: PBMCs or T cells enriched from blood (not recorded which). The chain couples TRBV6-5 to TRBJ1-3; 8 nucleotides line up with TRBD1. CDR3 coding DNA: TGTGCCAGCAGAAGTGACAGGGGTGGTGGAAACACCATATATTTT. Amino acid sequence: CASRSDRGGGNTIYF.